The 26 T cell receptor beta chains presented below share a single source sample, sequenced in a study of blood T cell repertoires in COVID-19. Method: immunoSEQ multiplex PCR; TCRdb's copy keeps in-frame clones and lacks some. The sample has some 240,000 clones; 88% are singletons. Sequencing was performed on peripheral blood. The receptors here all came from a woman aged 70-85 years with COVID-19, enrolled during active disease.

J is TRBJ1-2 and V is TRBV6-5; possible D gene TRBD1, 6 bases. Germline CDR1 and CDR2: MNHEY and SVGAGI. The CDR3 sequence is 13 residues long. The germline V and J ends were trimmed by 7 bases and 7 bases, with 16 bases remaining between them. The CDR3 sequence is CASKQGVLPGYTF. In DNA, the CDR3 is TGTGCCAGCAAACAGGGTGTTCTACCTGGCTACACCTTC.

The chain joins TRBV20-1 to TRBJ2-1, with D hard to call. Deletions cut 4 bases from V and 3 bases from J, with 4 bases between. CDR3 length: 11 residues. Germline V gives CDR1 DFQATT, CDR2 SNEGSKA (reference sequence). For the CDR3, the DNA is TGCAGTGCTATAAACTACAATGAGCAGTTCTTC. It is translated as CSAINYNEQFF.

This chain connects TRBV9 to TRBJ1-2; no definite D call. Trimming stripped 0 bases from V and 5 bases from J, with 14 bases between. This CDR3 has 15 residues. Germline-derived CDR1 and CDR2 are SGDLS and YYNGEE. CDR3 protein: CASSVAVGSGYGYTF. As DNA, the CDR3 is TGTGCCAGCAGCGTAGCTGTGGGTTCGGGGTATGGCTACACCTTC.

V is TRBV3-1 (or the pseudogene TRBV3-2) and J is TRBJ2-3, with 9 bases that match TRBD2. The CDR3 is 14 amino acids. Trimming cost V 6 bases and J 4 bases; bases outside gene matches: 5. CDR1 and CDR2 (germline): LGHDT, YNNKEL (reference sequence). CDR3 DNA: TGTGCCAGCAGACGGGGCGGGGGGGCAGATACGCAGTATTTT. As protein: CASRRGGGADTQYF.

This clone showed up just once. The rearrangement joins TRBV6-1 to TRBJ1-4; possible D gene TRBD1, 5 bases. The ends were cut back, 3 bases at V and 2 bases at J, with 7 bases in the middle. CDR1 and CDR2 from the germline V gene are MNHNS and SASEGT. The CDR3 totals 14 residues. This CDR3 reads CASSEGGTNEKLFF. CDR3 bases: TGTGCCAGCAGTGAGGGGGGGACTAATGAAAAACTGTTTTTT.

There are a few counts of this clone. The rearrangement joins TRBV28 to TRBJ2-7; maybe TRBD1 (6 bases). The CDR3 has 13 residues. Trimming removed 11 bases at V and 3 bases at J, with 17 bases between. Germline-derived CDR1 and CDR2 are MDHEN and SYDVKM. CDR3 in amino acids: CASQGGGLYEQYF. The CDR3 DNA reads TGTGCCTCACAGGGCGGCGGACTCTACGAGCAGTACTTC.

V gene TRBV11-3 combines with J gene TRBJ2-7; D not certain. The CDR3 covers 15 residues. The V gene lost 0 bases and the J gene lost 2 bases, with 11 bases spanning the gap. Germline lookup yields CDR1 SGHNT and CDR2 YENEEA. The CDR3 sequence: CASSLDSGLTYEQYF. The CDR3 DNA reads as TGTGCCAGCAGCTTAGATTCTGGCTTAACCTACGAGCAGTACTTC.

The chain is built from TRBV6-5 and TRBJ1-5; 8 positions agree with TRBD1. CDR1 and CDR2 (germline): MNHEY, SVGAGI. The CDR3 is 15 residues long. The trim removed 8 bases at V and 9 bases at J, leaving 15 bases unmatched. The CDR3 DNA is TGTGCCAGCCGAGGGCTTGATACAGGGACAGGGCCCCAGCATTTT. As protein: CASRGLDTGTGPQHF.

V is TRBV5-1 and J is TRBJ1-4, with 7 bases that match TRBD1. The germline gives CDR1 SGHRS, CDR2 YFSETQ. This CDR3 contains 16 residues. With V trimmed by 1 base and J by 1 base, 4 bases remained unmatched. The CDR3 coding sequence is TGCGCCAGCAGCTTGAACAGGGGAGGAACTAATGAAAAACTGTTTTTT. Its protein is CASSLNRGGTNEKLFF.

This rearrangement joins TRBV19 to TRBJ1-4; D is unresolved. CDR1 is LNHDA and CDR2 is SQIVND in the germline V gene (reference sequence). The CDR3 is 15 amino acids. Trimming removed 4 bases from V and 4 bases from J, with 13 bases in between. CDR3 residues: CASSRYSGDNEKLFF. The CDR3 DNA is TGTGCCAGTAGTAGATACTCCGGAGATAATGAAAAACTGTTTTTT.

This chain connects TRBV4-3 to TRBJ1-1; the match to TRBD1 covers 11 bases. V shed 1 base and J 0 bases; nucleotides not matched to a gene: 19. CDR3 size: 22 residues. Germline assignment: CDR1 LGHNA and CDR2 YSLEER. CDR3 amino acids: CASSQVLRDRGLFGLMNTEAFF. The CDR3, as DNA: TGCGCCAGCAGCCAAGTCCTCCGGGACAGGGGGTTATTTGGGTTAATGAACACTGAAGCTTTCTTT.

The genes are TRBV30 and TRBJ1-5; weak D call: TRBD1 (5 bases). The CDR3 sequence is 14 residues long. The V gene lost 2 bases and the J gene lost 10 bases, with 18 bases spanning the gap. Germline V gene lookup returns CDR1 GTSNPN and CDR2 SVGIG (reference sequence). In DNA form, the CDR3 reads TGTGCCTGGAGTTCGGGGGTATATGGGACCCCCCAGCATTTT. Translating gives CAWSSGVYGTPQHF.

The chain links TRBV30 to TRBJ2-2, with 7 bases aligning to TRBD1. Germline CDR1 and CDR2: GTSNPN and SVGIG (reference sequence). The junction had 5 bases not matched to a gene; V was cut back by 4 bases and J by 3 bases. The CDR3 spans 14 residues. The CDR3 region has the DNA TGTGCCTGGACAAGGGACAGCTACACCGGGGAGCTGTTTTTT. The encoded protein is CAWTRDSYTGELFF. The variable domain in full, with the rest retrieved from reference TRBV30 and TRBJ2-2, is SQTIHQWPATLVQPVGSPLSLECTVEGTSNPNLYWYRQAAGRGLQLLFYSVGIGQISSEVPQNLSASRPQDRQFILSSKKLLLSDSGFYLCAWTRDSYTGELFFGEGSRLTVL.

The chain joins TRBV7-9 to TRBJ1-2; D not resolved. There are 13 residues in the CDR3. The V and J ends lost 5 bases and 4 bases respectively, with 11 bases between them. Looked up from germline, CDR1 is SEHNR and CDR2 is FQNEAQ (reference sequence). DNA of the CDR3: TGTGCCAGCAGCCGAGGACTGCTCTATGGCTACACCTTC. It translates to CASSRGLLYGYTF.

This clone has more than one count but fewer than ten. The V call is TRBV7-6, the J call TRBJ2-7, with 8 bases aligning to TRBD2. The CDR3 has 16 amino acids. Germline V gene sequence: CDR1 SGHVS, CDR2 FNYEAQ. J gave up 4 bases and V 0 bases, and 8 bases lay outside the gene matches. The CDR3 sequence: CASSLAEAGGGYEQYF. The CDR3 DNA reads as TGTGCCAGCAGCTTAGCGGAGGCGGGAGGAGGGTACGAGCAGTACTTC.

This clone has a single count. CDR3 bases: TGCGCCAGCAGCTTAGGGGACAGGGGAAGTAATGAGCAGTTCTTC. Its translation: CASSLGDRGSNEQFF. The chain links TRBV5-1 to TRBJ2-1; 10 nucleotides agree with TRBD1. Germline V lookup: CDR1 SGHRS, CDR2 YFSETQ. V shed 2 bases and J 7 bases; nucleotides not matched to a gene: 6. The CDR3 loop spans 15 amino acids.

This chain uses TRBV28 with TRBJ2-5; TRBD2 is a possible D gene (5 bases). Trimming shortened V by 3 bases and J by 2 bases, and 13 bases separated the two germline ends. The CDR3 contains 15 residues. Germline lookup yields CDR1 MDHEN and CDR2 SYDVKM. The CDR3 DNA reads as TGTGCCAGCAGTTTTCATGGCAGGACTCAAGAGACCCAGTACTTC. It codes for CASSFHGRTQETQYF.

This chain connects TRBV3-1 (or the pseudogene TRBV3-2) to TRBJ1-1; no clear D gene. This CDR3 has 14 residues. V was shortened by 1 base and J by 11 bases, with 17 bases between the two germline ends. Germline values: CDR1 LGHDT, CDR2 YNNKEL (reference sequence). The CDR3: CASSQGMASDWAFF. CDR3 DNA: TGTGCCAGCAGCCAAGGAATGGCCTCTGATTGGGCTTTCTTT.

The chain uses TRBV11-2 and TRBJ2-5; unclear D gene. CDR3 size: 16 residues. V was pared by 5 bases and J by 0 bases, with 16 bases between. Per germline, CDR1 SGHAT and CDR2 FQNNGV. CDR3 region: CASSLRSPVYQETQYF. DNA of the CDR3: TGTGCCAGCAGCCTACGAAGCCCCGTTTACCAAGAGACCCAGTACTTC.

This sequence joins TRBV6-2 or TRBV6-3 and TRBJ2-5, with TRBD2 matching 13 bases. The V and J ends lost 2 bases and 4 bases, in that order; junction bases with no gene match: 10. The CDR3 loop spans 18 amino acids. Per germline, CDR1 MNHEY and CDR2 SVGEGT. The CDR3 is CASSYPGGLAGIGETQYF. The DNA of the CDR3 is TGTGCCAGCAGTTACCCCGGGGGACTAGCGGGAATTGGAGAGACCCAGTACTTC.

The CDR3 here is CASSPWDRVYEQYF. The CDR3 bases are TGTGCCAGCAGCCCCTGGGACAGGGTTTACGAGCAGTACTTC. The chain employs TRBV7-9 and TRBJ2-7; 9 nucleotides line up with TRBD1. The J segment lost 4 bases and the V segment lost 5 bases, leaving 6 bases of the junction unmatched. CDR3 length equals 14 residues. Looked up from germline, CDR1 is SEHNR and CDR2 is FQNEAQ (reference sequence).

This clone was seen once. The V call is TRBV2, the J call TRBJ1-1; D gene unclear. V was pared by 7 bases and J by 4 bases, with 19 bases between. Per the germline V gene, CDR1 is SNHLY and CDR2 is FYNNEI. The CDR3 covers 15 residues. The CDR3 DNA is TGTGCCAGCACTCCTGAAGGGTACGGGAGCACTGAAGCTTTCTTT. Protein product: CASTPEGYGSTEAFF.

In its sample, this clone was seen a few times. This chain links TRBV5-1 with TRBJ1-3; a possible D gene is TRBD1 (6 bases). The V gene lost 2 bases and the J gene lost 3 bases, with 18 bases spanning the gap. The CDR3 has 17 amino acids. Looked up from germline, CDR1 is SGHRS and CDR2 is YFSETQ. CDR3 region: CASSFGNTGYSGNTIYF. The CDR3 DNA follows: TGCGCCAGCAGCTTTGGCAACACAGGGTATAGTGGAAACACCATATATTTT.

This clone was seen at least ten times. The chain joins TRBV5-4 to TRBJ1-4; 8 positions match TRBD1. The V and J ends lost 1 base and 8 bases, in that order; junction bases with no gene match: 13. Germline-derived CDR1 and CDR2 are SGHNT and YYREEE (reference sequence). The CDR3 totals 17 residues. The CDR3 is CASSLKGTGLLREKLFF. CDR3 nucleotide sequence: TGTGCCAGCAGCTTGAAGGGGACAGGTTTATTAAGAGAAAAACTGTTTTTT.

This clone was seen more than once but under ten times. This chain connects TRBV24-1 to TRBJ2-1; 8 bases are shared with TRBD2. With 3 bases clipped from V and 7 bases from J, the junction kept 1 base outside the gene matches. Per germline, CDR1 KGHDR and CDR2 SFDVKD. This CDR3 is built from 13 residues. For the CDR3, the DNA is TGTGCCACCAGTGATCCGGGGGGGAATGAGCAGTTCTTC. Its protein is CATSDPGGNEQFF.

This chain connects TRBV30 to TRBJ2-1, with TRBD2 matching 11 bases. CDR3 length equals 15 residues. V shed 1 base and J 7 bases; nucleotides not matched to a gene: 6. CDR1 and CDR2 (germline): GTSNPN, SVGIG (reference sequence). The CDR3 sequence: CAWSGLAGRVNEQFF. The CDR3 DNA reads TGTGCCTGGAGTGGACTAGCGGGAAGGGTGAATGAGCAGTTCTTC.